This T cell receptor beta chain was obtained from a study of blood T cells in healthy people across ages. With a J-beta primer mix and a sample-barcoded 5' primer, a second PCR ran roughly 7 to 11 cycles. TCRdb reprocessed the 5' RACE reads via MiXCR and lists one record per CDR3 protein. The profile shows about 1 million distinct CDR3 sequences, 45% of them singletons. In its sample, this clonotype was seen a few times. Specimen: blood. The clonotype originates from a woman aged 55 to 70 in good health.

The CDR3 sequence is CSAPRPGVVKETQYF. The CDR3 DNA reads TGCAGTGCCCCACGCCCGGGGGTCGTTAAAGAGACCCAGTACTTC. This chain connects TRBV20-1 to TRBJ2-5, with TRBD2 as a possible D gene (6 bases). Trimming removed 6 bases at V and 3 bases at J, with 20 bases between. Germline CDR1 and CDR2: DFQATT and SNEGSKA (reference sequence). The length of the CDR3 is 15 residues.